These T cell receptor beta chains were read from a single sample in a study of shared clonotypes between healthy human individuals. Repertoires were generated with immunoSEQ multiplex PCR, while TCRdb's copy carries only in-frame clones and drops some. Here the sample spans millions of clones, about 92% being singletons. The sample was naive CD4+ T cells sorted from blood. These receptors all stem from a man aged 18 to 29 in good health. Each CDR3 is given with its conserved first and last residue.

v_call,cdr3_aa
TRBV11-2,CASSLQLALGSETQYF
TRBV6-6,CASRENRGHNSPLHF
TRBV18,CASSPLRGGPSYEQYF
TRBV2,CASGPNQHEQFF
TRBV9,CASSVAGITDTQYF
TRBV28,CASSRPAPNTGELFF
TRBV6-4,CASSVNPGELFF
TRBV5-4,CASSGNYNEQFF
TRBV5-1,CASRLQGQGTDTQYF
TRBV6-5,CASRTAGLISEQYF
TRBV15,CATSASGPYNEQFF
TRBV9,CASSGGLVTEAFF
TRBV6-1,CASSEEAGGSEAFF
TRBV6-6,CASRPHPREGEQFF
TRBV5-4,CASSLDRVAGELFF
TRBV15,CATSSGGTAYEQYF
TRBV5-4,CASSLAGGLAGVKTQYF
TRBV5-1,CASSLGGVTDTQYF
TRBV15,CATSREPEETQYF
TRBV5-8,CASSRLRDRNQPQHF
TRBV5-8,CASSLEPKGPQHF
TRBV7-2,CASSFGQGPLAFF
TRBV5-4,CASSWTGTNYGYTF
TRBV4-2,CASSPGGGETQYF
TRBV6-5,CASSYSSREQYF
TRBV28,CASSTNSPLHF
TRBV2,CASSVVEYEQYF
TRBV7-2,CASSLLGAQHF
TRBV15,CATSRDRGTRTEKLFF
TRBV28,CASSALVEKLFF
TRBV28,CASSLGLRNQPQHF
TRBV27,CASSGGTGPYNSPLHF
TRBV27,CASSLSFSGTYNEQFF
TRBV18,CASSPPGQGGELQYF
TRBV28,CAACGGQFTQYF
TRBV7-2,CASSLAVQGVNQPQHF
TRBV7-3,CASSLTGGPSYEQYF
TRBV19,CASSVPTENTEAFF
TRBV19,CASSIMAAISYNSPLHF
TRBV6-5,CAGTNPGGGYEQYF
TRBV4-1,CASSQVPTKAFGADTQYF
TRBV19,CASSGSGTDTDTQYF
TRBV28,CASSPMSTGMRYTF
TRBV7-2,CASSPRGGFVETQYF
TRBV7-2,CASSSDRIGQYF
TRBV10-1,CASSAGSLDNSPLHF
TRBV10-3,CAISESGGIMTGELFF
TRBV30,CAWSEGVGGYTF